Listed below are T cell receptor beta chains from one sample, sequenced in a study of T cell responses to AZD1222 COVID-19 vaccine. The repertoire was sequenced with immunoSEQ multiplex PCR; TCRdb's copy has only in-frame clones and lacks some. Among about 120,000 clones, 80% to 95% were seen once, and the ten largest hold under 5.5%. The material sequenced was peripheral blood, taken on day 0 of AZD1222 vaccination. These receptors were collected from an adult in good health. The conserved cysteine and the conserved F or W are not part of the CDR3 here. The listing skips clone size in some rows; elsewhere it reads once, few, many or a size class.

clone_size: few
j_call: TRBJ2-2
v_call: TRBV7-3
cdr3_aa: ASSLSSFGTGELF

clone_size: NA
j_call: TRBJ1-4
v_call: TRBV11-2
cdr3_aa: ASSSGQGSEKLF

clone_size: NA
j_call: TRBJ1-6
v_call: TRBV6-5
cdr3_aa: ASSYKGNSPLH

clone_size: once
j_call: TRBJ1-1
v_call: TRBV7-2
cdr3_aa: ASSFLGTEAF

clone_size: once
j_call: TRBJ1-2
v_call: TRBV5-5
cdr3_aa: ASSPRTKNYGYT

clone_size: NA
j_call: TRBJ1-5
v_call: TRBV5-8
cdr3_aa: ASSPIRNQPQH

clone_size: NA
j_call: TRBJ1-6
v_call: TRBV19
cdr3_aa: ASSRGQGDNSPLH

clone_size: NA
j_call: TRBJ1-4
v_call: TRBV2
cdr3_aa: ASSEVRFETLNEKLF

clone_size: NA
j_call: TRBJ1-3
v_call: TRBV6-5
cdr3_aa: ASSYGNTIY

clone_size: NA
j_call: TRBJ2-1
v_call: TRBV11-1
cdr3_aa: ASSSLGPRNEQF

clone_size: NA
j_call: TRBJ1-4
v_call: TRBV9
cdr3_aa: ASSVVGTGGEKLF

clone_size: NA
j_call: TRBJ1-2
v_call: TRBV9
cdr3_aa: ASSVGGYGYT

clone_size: NA
j_call: TRBJ1-1
v_call: TRBV27
cdr3_aa: ASSSYRGYGSLTF

clone_size: NA
j_call: TRBJ1-1
v_call: TRBV6-5
cdr3_aa: ASSPGQGLNTEAF

clone_size: NA
j_call: TRBJ2-2
v_call: TRBV28
cdr3_aa: ASSSAGGRGMHTGELF

clone_size: NA
j_call: TRBJ1-5
v_call: TRBV6-2/TRBV6-3
cdr3_aa: ASSLTRTGVGQPQH

clone_size: NA
j_call: TRBJ2-7
v_call: TRBV30
cdr3_aa: AWVDRSSYEQY

clone_size: NA
j_call: TRBJ2-7
v_call: TRBV12-3/TRBV12-4
cdr3_aa: ASRRTLYEQY

clone_size: once
j_call: TRBJ1-5
v_call: TRBV18
cdr3_aa: ASSPHQGSDQPQH

clone_size: NA
j_call: TRBJ2-7
v_call: TRBV19
cdr3_aa: ATSLGGRPYEQY